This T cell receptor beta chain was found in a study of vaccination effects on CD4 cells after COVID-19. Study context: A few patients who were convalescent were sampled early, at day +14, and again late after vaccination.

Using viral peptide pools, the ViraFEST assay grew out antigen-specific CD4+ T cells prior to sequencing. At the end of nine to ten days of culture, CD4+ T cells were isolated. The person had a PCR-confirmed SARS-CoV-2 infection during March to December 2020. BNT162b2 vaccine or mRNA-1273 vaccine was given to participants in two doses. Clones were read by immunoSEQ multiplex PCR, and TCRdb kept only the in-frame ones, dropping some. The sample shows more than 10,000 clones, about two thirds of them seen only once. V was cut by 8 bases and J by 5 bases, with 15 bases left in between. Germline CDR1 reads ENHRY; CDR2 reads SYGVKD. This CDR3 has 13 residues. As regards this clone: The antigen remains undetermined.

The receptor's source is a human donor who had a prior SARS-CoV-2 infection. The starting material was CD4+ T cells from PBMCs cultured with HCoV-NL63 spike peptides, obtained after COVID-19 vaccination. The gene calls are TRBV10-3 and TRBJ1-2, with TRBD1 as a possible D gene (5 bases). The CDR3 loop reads CAIGDQGSYGYTF. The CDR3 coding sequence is TGTGCCATCGGGGATCAGGGAAGTTATGGCTACACCTTC.